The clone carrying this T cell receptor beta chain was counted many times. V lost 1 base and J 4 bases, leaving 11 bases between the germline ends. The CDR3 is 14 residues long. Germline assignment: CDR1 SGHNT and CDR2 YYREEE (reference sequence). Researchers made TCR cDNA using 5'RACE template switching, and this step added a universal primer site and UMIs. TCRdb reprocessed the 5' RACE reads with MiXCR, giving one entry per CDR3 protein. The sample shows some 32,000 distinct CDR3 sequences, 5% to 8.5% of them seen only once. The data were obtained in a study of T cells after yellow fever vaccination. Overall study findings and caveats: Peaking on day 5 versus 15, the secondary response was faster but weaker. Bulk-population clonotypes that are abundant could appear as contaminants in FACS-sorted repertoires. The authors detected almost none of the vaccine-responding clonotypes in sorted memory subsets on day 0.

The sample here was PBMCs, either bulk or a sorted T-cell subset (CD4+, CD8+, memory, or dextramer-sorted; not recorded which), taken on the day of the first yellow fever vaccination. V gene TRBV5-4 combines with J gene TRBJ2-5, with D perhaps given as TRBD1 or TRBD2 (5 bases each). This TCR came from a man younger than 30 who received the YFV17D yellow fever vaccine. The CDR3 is CASSLSGATETQYF. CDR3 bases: TGTGCCAGCAGCTTGTCCGGGGCAACAGAGACCCAGTACTTC.